This T cell receptor (beta chain) derives from a study of glioma-infiltrating T cells. Findings of the study overall: Only very few CDR3 sequences appeared in both tissue and blood. Non-neoplastic patients had below-expected tissue-blood divergence, while all gliomas exceeded expectation.

TCR alpha and beta CDR3 regions were amplified from RNA using iRepertoire nested multiplex PCR. One-step reverse transcription and amplification started from about 100-400 ng of tissue mRNA or PBMC total RNA. TCRdb re-derived calls from the multiplex PCR reads in MiXCR, one entry per CDR3 protein. Among 100,000 to 150,000 distinct CDR3 sequences listed, about 25% were seen once. The germline V gene encodes CDR1 MGHDK and CDR2 SYGVNS. The CDR3 runs 13 residues. V was trimmed by 6 bases and J by 5 bases, leaving 13 bases between them. A few counts support this clonotype. Its antigen is undetermined. The sequencing input was glioma tissue, nonneoplastic brain tissue, or PBMCs (not recorded which). This TCR was recovered from a human donor with low-grade glioma or glioblastoma, undergoing nonglioma brain surgery, or in good health (not recorded which). The chain couples TRBV25-1 to TRBJ2-5, with D perhaps matching TRBD1 or TRBD2 (6 bases each). The CDR3 nucleotides read TGTGCCAGCAGCCGAGGGGGGCTGGAGACCCAGTACTTC. Protein sequence: CASSRGGLETQYF.